Listed below are T cell receptor beta chains from one sample, sequenced in a study of blood T cell repertoires in COVID-19. Here immunoSEQ multiplex PCR was the method, and the copy in TCRdb shows in-frame clones only, minus some. The sample contains under 500,000 clones, roughly nine tenths of which appear only once. Sample: PBMCs or T cells enriched from blood (not recorded which). Source of these receptors: a man aged 30-40 years who had recovered from COVID-19. Both conserved end residues are part of each CDR3. Fields, in order: clone size, D gene, J gene, V gene, CDR3 protein, CDR3 DNA. A D gene is named only where the DNA matches it firmly. Where a row states a size, it is once, few, many or the class of an expanded clone; other rows omit it.

>.|.|TRBJ1-4|TRBV9
CASGGGDREKLFF
TGTGCCAGCGGCGGCGGGGATCGTGAAAAACTGTTTTTT
>.|.|TRBJ1-1|TRBV3-1/TRBV3-2
CASRPRGRDTEAFF
TGTGCCAGCAGACCCCGCGGGAGGGACACTGAAGCTTTCTTT
>.|.|TRBJ1-6|TRBV27
CATLERQNYNSPLHF
TGTGCCACCCTGGAGCGGCAGAACTATAATTCACCCCTCCACTTT
>.|.|TRBJ2-5|TRBV27
CATSTGFQETQYF
TGTGCCACCTCTACAGGGTTCCAAGAGACCCAGTACTTC
>.|.|TRBJ2-5|TRBV9
CASSPQRGPTMTQYF
TGTGCCAGCAGCCCTCAAAGAGGGCCCACTATGACCCAGTACTTC
>.|.|TRBJ2-2|TRBV19
CASNLIQGANTGELFF
TGTGCCAGTAACCTAATCCAGGGCGCGAACACCGGGGAGCTGTTTTTT
>.|.|TRBJ2-1|TRBV12-3/TRBV12-4
CASSFGPYNEQFF
TGTGCCAGCAGTTTTGGGCCCTACAATGAGCAGTTCTTC
>.|TRBD2|TRBJ2-3|TRBV7-2
CASSPLRASGSRDTQYF
TGTGCCAGCAGCCCCCTTCGGGCTAGCGGGAGCAGGGATACGCAGTATTTT
>once|.|TRBJ1-1|TRBV18
CASSGMGRTEAFF
TGTGCCAGCTCAGGTATGGGCAGAACTGAAGCTTTCTTT
>.|TRBD2|TRBJ2-1|TRBV11-2
CASSLGSGRAAGNEQFF
TGTGCCAGCAGCCTGGGGAGCGGGAGGGCCGCAGGGAATGAGCAGTTCTTC
>.|TRBD2|TRBJ2-7|TRBV2
CASNGAGLAGEMIYEQYF
TGTGCCAGCAACGGAGCGGGACTAGCGGGAGAGATGATCTACGAGCAGTACTTC
>.|TRBD1|TRBJ2-1|TRBV10-3
CAISESRQGAYNEQFF
TGTGCCATCAGTGAGTCGAGGCAGGGGGCTTACAATGAGCAGTTCTTC
>.|.|TRBJ1-1|TRBV10-3
CAISEDGGEAFF
TGTGCCATCAGTGAGGACGGGGGAGAAGCTTTCTTT
>.|TRBD1|TRBJ1-5|TRBV6-5
CASSLQGSQPQHF
TGTGCCAGCAGTTTACAGGGGAGTCAGCCCCAGCATTTT
>.|TRBD1|TRBJ1-1|TRBV3-1/TRBV3-2
CASSPGTAAEAFF
TGTGCCAGCAGCCCAGGGACAGCCGCAGAAGCTTTCTTT
>.|.|TRBJ1-2|TRBV6-5
CASSYGGLNYGYTF
TGTGCCAGCAGTTACGGGGGACTAAACTATGGCTACACCTTC
>.|.|TRBJ1-1|TRBV18
CASSETDRNTAEAFF
TGTGCCAGCTCAGAAACCGACAGGAACACTGCTGAAGCTTTCTTT
>.|TRBD1|TRBJ2-1|TRBV3-1/TRBV3-2
CASSRRGAGGSSYNEQFF
TGTGCCAGCAGCCGCAGGGGCGCAGGGGGAAGCTCCTACAATGAGCAGTTCTTC
>.|.|TRBJ2-1|TRBV5-8
CASSLGSEQGTYNEQFF
TGTGCCAGCAGCTTAGGTTCGGAACAGGGGACTTACAATGAGCAGTTCTTC
>.|.|TRBJ2-7|TRBV6-5
CASSYSGGSYEQYF
TGTGCCAGCAGTTACTCCGGGGGCTCCTACGAGCAGTACTTC
>.|.|TRBJ1-3|TRBV30
CAWILGDYGPYFSGNTIYF
TGTGCCTGGATATTGGGGGACTATGGCCCCTATTTCTCTGGAAACACCATATATTTT
>.|.|TRBJ1-6|TRBV30
CAWEAGQGSPLHF
TGTGCCTGGGAGGCAGGGCAGGGATCACCCCTCCACTTT
>.|TRBD1|TRBJ1-1|TRBV6-5
CASSNYRGSGAFF
TGTGCCAGCAGTAACTACAGGGGGAGTGGAGCTTTCTTT
>.|.|TRBJ2-2|TRBV5-4
CASSLAPVGAGELFF
TGTGCCAGCAGCTTGGCGCCTGTGGGAGCCGGGGAGCTGTTTTTT
>.|.|TRBJ2-1|TRBV5-4
CASSLIAGANNEQFF
TGTGCCAGCAGCTTGATAGCAGGGGCTAATAATGAGCAGTTCTTC
>.|TRBD1|TRBJ1-1|TRBV6-2/TRBV6-3
CASSYRGPVTEAFF
TGTGCCAGCAGTTACAGGGGGCCGGTCACTGAAGCTTTCTTT
>few|.|TRBJ2-3|TRBV10-3
CAISRETDTQYF
TGTGCCATCAGCCGGGAAACAGATACGCAGTATTTT
>.|.|TRBJ2-1|TRBV4-2
CASSQDGNSGRSYNEQFF
TGTGCCAGCAGCCAAGATGGAAATAGCGGACGCTCCTACAATGAGCAGTTCTTC
>many|TRBD1|TRBJ1-1|TRBV9
CASSAAGTGNTEAFF
TGTGCCAGCAGCGCGGCCGGGACAGGGAACACTGAAGCTTTCTTT
>.|.|TRBJ2-5|TRBV3-1/TRBV3-2
CASSQVTQGWETQYF
TGTGCCAGCAGCCAAGTGACCCAGGGATGGGAGACCCAGTACTTC
>.|.|TRBJ2-7|TRBV3-1/TRBV3-2
CASSILASEQYF
TGTGCCAGCAGCATACTAGCTAGTGAGCAGTACTTC
>.|.|TRBJ2-5|TRBV24-1
CATSDLGHQETQYF
TGTGCCACCAGTGATTTGGGACATCAAGAGACCCAGTACTTC